The following is a TCR beta chain sequence with its context. The sample is drawn from a study of OX40 agonist ivuxolimab in advanced cancers. Here immunoSEQ multiplex PCR was the method, and the copy in TCRdb shows in-frame clones only, minus some. In the table there are about 44,000 clones, under 90% of which are singletons. CDR1 GTSNPN and CDR2 SVGIG come from the germline V gene (reference sequence). The CDR3 totals 16 residues. V gave up 0 bases and J gave up 5 bases, with 19 bases separating them. This chain joins TRBV30 and TRBJ2-5; D is perhaps TRBD2 (7 bases). This specimen was CD4+ or CD8+ T cells sorted from blood, taken in a trial of the OX40 agonist ivuxolimab. The clonotype comes from an adult with an advanced solid tumor such as melanoma, head and neck, liver or kidney cancer. The CDR3 DNA is TGTGCCTGGAGTGTAAAAGCGGGAAAGGGGGGGGAGACCCAGTACTTC. It translates to CAWSVKAGKGGETQYF.